The sequence of this TCR beta chain was determined in a study of early T cells in non-severe SARS-CoV-2 infection. This clonotype was seen only a few times. TCRdb used MiXCR to reprocess the 5' RACE reads, holding one entry per CDR3 protein. The data hold around 76,000 distinct CDR3 sequences, with 10% to 12% observed a single time. CDR1 is LNHDA and CDR2 is SQIVND in the germline V gene (reference sequence). V lost 7 bases and J lost 6; bases outside the gene matches: 6. CDR3 length equals 14 residues. The origin of this receptor is an adult who was a healthcare worker with PCR-confirmed SARS-CoV-2 infection or an uninfected control (not recorded which). The V call is TRBV19, the J call TRBJ1-6; 7 positions agree with TRBD1. Sequencing was done on a sample of whole blood. CDR3 sequence reads: CASTAGQFNSPLHF. The DNA of the CDR3 is TGTGCCAGTACCGCGGGACAGTTTAATTCACCCCTCCACTTT.